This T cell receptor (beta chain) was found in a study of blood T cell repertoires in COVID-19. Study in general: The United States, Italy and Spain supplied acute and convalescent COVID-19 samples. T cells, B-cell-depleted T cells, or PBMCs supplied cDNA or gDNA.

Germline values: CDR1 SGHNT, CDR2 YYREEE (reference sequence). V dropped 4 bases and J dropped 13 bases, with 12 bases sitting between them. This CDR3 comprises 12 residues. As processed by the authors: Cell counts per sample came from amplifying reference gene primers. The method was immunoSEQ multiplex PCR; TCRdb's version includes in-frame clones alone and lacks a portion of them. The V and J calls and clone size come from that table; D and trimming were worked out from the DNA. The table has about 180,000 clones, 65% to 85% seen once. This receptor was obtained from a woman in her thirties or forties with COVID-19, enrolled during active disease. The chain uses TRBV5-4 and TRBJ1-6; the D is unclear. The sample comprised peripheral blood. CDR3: CASSLRNPPLHF. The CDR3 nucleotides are TGTGCCAGCAGCCTCCGTAATCCGCCCCTCCACTTT.